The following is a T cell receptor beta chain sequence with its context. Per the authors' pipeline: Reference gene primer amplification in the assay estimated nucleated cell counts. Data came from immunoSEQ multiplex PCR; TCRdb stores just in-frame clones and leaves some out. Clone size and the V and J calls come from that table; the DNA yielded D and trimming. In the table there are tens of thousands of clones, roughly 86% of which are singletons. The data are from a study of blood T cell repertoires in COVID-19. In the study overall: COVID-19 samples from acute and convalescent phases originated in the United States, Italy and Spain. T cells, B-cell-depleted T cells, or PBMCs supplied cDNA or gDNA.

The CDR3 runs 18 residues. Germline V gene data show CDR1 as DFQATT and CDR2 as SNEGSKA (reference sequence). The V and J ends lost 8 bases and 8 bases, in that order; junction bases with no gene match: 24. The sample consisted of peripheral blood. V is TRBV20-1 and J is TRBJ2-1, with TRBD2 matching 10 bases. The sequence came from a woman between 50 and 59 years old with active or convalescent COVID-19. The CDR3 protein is CSTSVLSSGRRSLHEQFF. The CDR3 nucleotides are TGCAGTACGAGTGTCCTATCTAGCGGGAGACGATCTTTGCATGAGCAGTTCTTC.